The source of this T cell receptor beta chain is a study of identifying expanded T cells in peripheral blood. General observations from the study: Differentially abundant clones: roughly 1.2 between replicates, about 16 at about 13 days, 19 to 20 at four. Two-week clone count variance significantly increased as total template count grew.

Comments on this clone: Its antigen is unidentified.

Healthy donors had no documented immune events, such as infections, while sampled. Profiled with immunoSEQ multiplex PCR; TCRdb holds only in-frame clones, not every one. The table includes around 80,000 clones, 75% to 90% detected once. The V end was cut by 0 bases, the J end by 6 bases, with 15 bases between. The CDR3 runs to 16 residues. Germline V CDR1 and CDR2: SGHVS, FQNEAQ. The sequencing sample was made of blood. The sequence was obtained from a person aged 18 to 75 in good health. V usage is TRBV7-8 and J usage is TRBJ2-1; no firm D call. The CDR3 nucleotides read TGTGCCAGCAGCTTAGCGTCGGCCCGGGTATTCAATGAGCAGTTCTTC. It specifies CASSLASARVFNEQFF.